The T cell receptor beta chain described here comes from a study of beta chain features in type 1 diabetes. Study at large: What patients shared with healthy donors was a similar profile of age, gender and cell yields. There were 107,917,701 sorted cells examined across all samples.

General observations from the study: PCR might pick shorter templates more often, in the same way for patients and controls. More deletions and fewer insertions at VDJ junctions were seen in type 1 diabetes patients.

Germline assignment: CDR1 LNHDA and CDR2 SQIVND (reference sequence). Losses at the gene ends were 2 bases for V and 5 bases for J; bases not matched to a gene: 6. The CDR3 sequence is 15 residues long. As every portion of the isolated RNA was reverse transcribed, the sequencing read expressed TCRB transcripts. Profiling relied on immunoSEQ multiplex PCR, and the TCRdb table lists in-frame clones only, not all of them. Of a few hundred thousand clones listed, 10% to 15% are singletons. This clone was counted a few times. Its specificity is unknown. This sequence originates from a man aged 18 to 30 in good health. This chain links TRBV19 with TRBJ2-5; 9 bases line up with TRBD1. Sequenced sample: naive CD4+ T cells from blood. CDR3 residues: CASSIHRGRLETQYF. The CDR3 DNA reads TGTGCCAGTAGTATACACAGGGGGCGATTGGAGACCCAGTACTTC.